This T cell receptor (beta chain) was sequenced for a study of control samples from healthy donors and cancer patients. Trimming shortened V by 4 bases and J by 4 bases, and 13 bases separated the two germline ends. This CDR3 comprises 14 residues. CDR1 MNHEY and CDR2 SVGAGI come from the germline V gene. TCRdb keeps only in-frame clones here, not all; method: immunoSEQ multiplex PCR. Of roughly 120,000 clones listed, roughly 92% are singletons. The chain combines TRBV6-5 with TRBJ1-1; unclear D gene. Sample: blood. The sequence derives from a man aged 25 to 40 in good health. Written as DNA, the CDR3 is TGTGCCAGCAGTTCCCCCTTACGGGGCACTGAAGCTTTCTTT. Encoded protein: CASSSPLRGTEAFF.